The source of this T cell receptor (beta chain) is a study of response to subunit inactivated influenza vaccine. CDR1 MNHEY and CDR2 SMNVEV come from the germline V gene (reference sequence). The CDR3 runs 14 residues. Trimming removed 1 base at V and 0 bases at J, with 5 bases between. TCRdb re-analysed the RT-PCR reads in MiXCR, keeping a single row per CDR3 protein. The table includes just over 300,000 distinct CDR3 sequences, about 20% detected once. The specimen comprised PBMCs from blood, sampled less than 22 months after vaccination. The chain recombines TRBV27 with TRBJ2-3, with unresolved D. The sequence came from a man in his fifties or sixties who received an inactivated influenza vaccine. Here the CDR3 DNA reads TGTGCCAGCAGTTTATACAGCAGCACAGATACGCAGTATTTT. Translated: CASSLYSSTDTQYF.